The text below deals with one T cell receptor beta chain. The CDR3 extends over 14 amino acids. Germline-derived CDR1 and CDR2 are MNHNS and SASEGT. The ends lost 5 bases at V and 5 bases at J; junction bases unmatched: 6. This sample is part of a study of cytomegalovirus exposure and HLA in healthy donors. The study ran its PCR with 60 Vbeta and 13 Jbeta primers. Repertoires were generated with immunoSEQ multiplex PCR, while TCRdb's copy carries only in-frame clones and drops some. The data show more than 90,000 clones, with under 85% seen just once and 4.1% held by the top ten. J is TRBJ2-5 and V is TRBV6-1; TRBD1 agrees at 9 bases. Input material: PBMCs. The receptor was derived from a man aged 40-55 years in good health and CMV-seronegative. The CDR3 DNA reads TGTGCCAGCAGTTCCTGGACAGGGGAGGAGACCCAGTACTTC. As protein: CASSSWTGEETQYF.